Following are 22 T cell receptor beta chains from one sample sequenced in a study of T cells in Graves' hyperthyroidism and ophthalmopathy. The TCR beta CDR3 regions underwent amplification using RNA transcripts as the source. TCR CDR3 underwent first-round RT-PCR with the HTBI primer set. A single record per CDR3 protein comes from TCRdb applying MiXCR to the multiplex PCR reads. This sample has over 200,000 distinct CDR3 sequences, with approximately 17% found just once. Material for sequencing was blood. The receptor set was obtained from a man aged 45-60 years with Graves' hyperthyroidism.

The rearrangement links TRBV5-1 to TRBJ2-5; TRBD1 matches 11 bases. CDR1 and CDR2 from the germline V gene are SGHRS and YFSETQ. V shed 4 bases and J 3 bases; nucleotides not matched to a gene: 2. The CDR3 loop spans 14 amino acids. For the CDR3, the DNA is TGCGCCAGCAGCAGGGGACAGGGGGAAGAGACCCAGTACTTC. Translating it yields CASSRGQGEETQYF.

This clonotype was recorded at least ten times. The chain combines TRBV28 with TRBJ2-7; no firm D call. The CDR3 runs to 13 residues. Per the germline V gene, CDR1 is MDHEN and CDR2 is SYDVKM. The V gene lost 6 bases and the J gene lost 6 bases, with 15 bases spanning the gap. The DNA of the CDR3 is TGTGCCAGCAGCCTTATCGGCTATACCGAGCAGTACTTC. The encoded protein is CASSLIGYTEQYF.

The genes are TRBV28 and TRBJ2-1; weak D call: TRBD1 (6 bases). Looked up from germline, CDR1 is MDHEN and CDR2 is SYDVKM. Trimming took off 4 bases at V and 9 bases at J, with 13 bases between the two ends. This CDR3 contains 13 residues. The CDR3 bases are TGTGCCAGCAGTTCAGGGGTCCTTGGTGAGCAGTTCTTC. It translates to CASSSGVLGEQFF.

This clonotype was seen at least ten times. The chain combines TRBV29-1 with TRBJ2-7; 14 nucleotides match TRBD2. The ends lost 6 bases at V and 2 bases at J; junction bases unmatched: 6. This CDR3 region has 15 residues. Per the germline V gene, CDR1 is SQVTM and CDR2 is ANQGSEA. CDR3 DNA: TGCAGCGTCGCCGGACTAGCGGGAGGCACCTACGAGCAGTACTTC. It translates to CSVAGLAGGTYEQYF.

This clonotype showed up just a few times. This rearrangement joins TRBV5-1 to TRBJ2-5; possible D gene TRBD1, 6 bases. V was shortened by 0 bases and J by 6 bases, with 9 bases between the two germline ends. Germline V gives CDR1 SGHRS, CDR2 YFSETQ. CDR3 length equals 13 residues. CDR3 nucleotides: TGCGCCAGCAGCTTGGACAGGGAACAGACCCAGTACTTC. Translating gives CASSLDREQTQYF.

A note on this clonotype: Relative to the germline gene, one junction end is altered; a read error may explain this. The chain uses TRBV7-9 and TRBJ2-6; D is possibly TRBD1 (6 bases). There are 12 residues in the CDR3. Germline assignment: CDR1 SEHNR and CDR2 FQNEAQ (reference sequence). CDR3 loop: CASSLGLRDTDF. The DNA of the CDR3 is TGTGCCAGCAGCTTAGGGTTACGGGACACTGACTTC.

This clonotype was picked up many times. The chain combines TRBV9 with TRBJ2-7; 11 nucleotides line up with TRBD1. This CDR3 is built from 17 residues. Trimming cost V 0 bases and J 3 bases; bases outside gene matches: 8. CDR1 and CDR2 from the germline V gene are SGDLS and YYNGEE. CDR3 DNA sequence: TGTGCCAGCAGCGTAGACCTTGGACAGGGGGCTGACTACGAGCAGTACTTC. As protein: CASSVDLGQGADYEQYF.

This clonotype was found a few times. The chain employs TRBV5-6 and TRBJ1-2; 7 bases are a match to TRBD1. Germline V CDR1 and CDR2: SGHDT, YYEEEE. V shed 0 bases and J 8 bases; nucleotides not matched to a gene: 7. This CDR3 contains 14 residues. Here the CDR3 reads CASSLGLTGQGYTF. The CDR3 DNA follows: TGTGCCAGCAGCTTGGGACTGACAGGGCAGGGCTACACCTTC.

This clonotype was recorded many times. The J gene is TRBJ2-7, the V gene TRBV6-1; no clear D. The CDR3 length is 12 residues. CDR1 MNHNS and CDR2 SASEGT come from the germline V gene. Between the trimmed V and J ends, which lost 4 bases and 2 bases, there was a span of 6 bases. The CDR3 loop reads CASSGQTYEQYF. The CDR3 DNA reads as TGTGCCAGCAGTGGACAAACCTACGAGCAGTACTTC.

This clonotype was counted ten times or more. This chain connects TRBV20-1 to TRBJ2-1, with TRBD2 matching over 8 bases. CDR1 is DFQATT, CDR2 SNEGSKA, per germline (reference sequence). This CDR3 region has 13 residues. Unmatched junction bases numbered 5, after V lost 6 bases and J lost 4 bases. The CDR3, as DNA: TGCAGTGCCCGGGGACTAGGTTACAATGAGCAGTTCTTC. Its translation is CSARGLGYNEQFF.

This clonotype appeared many times. V gene TRBV18 combines with J gene TRBJ1-1; 8 bases match TRBD1. The CDR3 is 16 residues long. Germline trimming cut 3 bases from V and 4 bases from J; bases unmatched to any gene: 10. The germline V gene has CDR1 KGHSH and CDR2 LQKENI. CDR3 residues: CASSPGLVQGATEAFF. The CDR3 DNA follows: TGTGCCAGCTCACCCGGACTCGTTCAGGGGGCCACTGAAGCTTTCTTT.

This clonotype has ten or more counts. The genes are TRBV18 and TRBJ2-1; D remains ambiguous. The CDR3 extends over 15 amino acids. CDR1 and CDR2 (germline): KGHSH, LQKENI. The V and J ends lost 4 bases and 1 base respectively, with 11 bases between them. The CDR3 DNA is TGTGCCAGCTCACTTCCTCCCCATTCCTACAATGAGCAGTTCTTC. It codes for CASSLPPHSYNEQFF. Variable domain in full (rest from reference TRBV18 and TRBJ2-1): NAGVMQNPRHLVRRRGQEARLRCSPMKGHSHVYWYRQLPEEGLKFMVYLQKENIIDESGMPKERFSAEFPKEGPSILRIQQVVRGDSAAYFCASSLPPHSYNEQFFGPGTRLTVL.

This clonotype showed up just a few times. The chain couples TRBV5-6 to TRBJ2-2; 12 bases line up with TRBD2. The J segment lost 9 bases and the V segment lost 2 bases, leaving 5 bases of the junction unmatched. Germline V gene data show CDR1 as SGHDT and CDR2 as YYEEEE. The CDR3 is 15 residues long. CDR3 bases: TGTGCCAGCAGCTTCGGACTAGCGGGAAAGCGGGAGCTGTTTTTT. It specifies CASSFGLAGKRELFF. The entire variable domain, with the rest obtained from reference TRBV5-6 and TRBJ2-2, is as follows: DAGVTQSPTHLIKTRGQQVTLRCSPKSGHDTVSWYQQALGQGPQFIFQYYEEEERQRGNFPDRFSGHQFPNYSSELNVNALLLGDSALYLCASSFGLAGKRELFFGEGSRLTVL.

At least ten counts were recorded for this clonotype. The rearrangement uses TRBV11-2 and TRBJ2-1; no clear D gene. Germline-derived CDR1 and CDR2 are SGHAT and FQNNGV. V was trimmed by 4 bases and J by 4 bases, leaving 17 bases between them. This CDR3 has 16 residues. The CDR3 DNA follows: TGTGCCAGCAGCTCGACCATGGGGATTCGGTACAATGAGCAGTTCTTC. Its protein is CASSSTMGIRYNEQFF.

This clonotype was observed at least ten times. The chain links TRBV12-3 or TRBV12-4 to TRBJ2-7; TRBD2 matches at 11 bases. CDR3 length: 17 residues. The junction had 10 bases not matched to a gene; V was cut back by 6 bases and J by 0 bases. CDR3 nucleotide sequence: TGTGCCAGCAGGGGGACTAGCGGATCAACCGACTCCTACGAGCAGTACTTC. It codes for CASRGTSGSTDSYEQYF.

This clonotype occurred a few times. The rearrangement uses TRBV4-1 and TRBJ1-2, with 7 bases lining up with TRBD1. Germline CDR1 reads MGHRA; CDR2 reads YSYEKL. The CDR3 consists of 14 residues. Germline trimming cut 4 bases from V and 5 bases from J; bases unmatched to any gene: 7. CDR3 sequence reads: CASSLIDREYGYTF. The CDR3 DNA reads TGCGCCAGCAGCCTGATAGACAGGGAGTATGGCTACACCTTC.

Ten or more counts support this clonotype. This rearrangement joins TRBV27 to TRBJ2-1; the match to TRBD2 covers 7 bases. This CDR3 is 13 amino acids long. Looked up from germline, CDR1 is MNHEY and CDR2 is SMNVEV (reference sequence). V was pared by 7 bases and J by 4 bases, with 4 bases of the junction left unmatched. CDR3 amino acids: CASMSLAYNEQFF. The CDR3 bases are TGTGCCAGCATGTCACTAGCGTACAATGAGCAGTTCTTC.

A remark on this clonotype: This may be a read error, as it is one base from a much larger clone. V usage is TRBV4-2 and J usage is TRBJ2-3; the D is unclear. The CDR3 has 18 residues. In germline, CDR1 is LGHNA, CDR2 YNFKEQ. V lost 0 bases and J lost 4, with 20 bases in between. The CDR3 loop reads CASSQDHGVLVGADTQYF. The CDR3 DNA sequence: TGTGCCAGCAGCCAAGATCATGGGGTCCTTGTGGGCGCAGATACGCAGTATTTT.

This clonotype was found many times. V is TRBV20-1 and J is TRBJ2-1; 12 bases agree with TRBD2. Per the germline V gene, CDR1 is DFQATT and CDR2 is SNEGSKA (reference sequence). The trim removed 5 bases at V and 8 bases at J, leaving 10 bases unmatched. This CDR3 is 15 amino acids long. The CDR3 region is CSAPTPTSGSYEQFF. In nucleotides, the CDR3 is TGCAGTGCTCCCACCCCGACTAGCGGGAGTTATGAGCAGTTCTTC.

This chain connects TRBV28 to TRBJ2-3; tentatively, D is TRBD2 (6 bases). Trimming shortened V by 5 bases and J by 1 base, and 13 bases separated the two germline ends. Germline V gene data show CDR1 as MDHEN and CDR2 as SYDVKM. This CDR3 has 15 residues. For the CDR3, the DNA is TGTGCCAGCAGTCCGGAGGAGGGCGGCACAGATACGCAGTATTTT. Encoded protein: CASSPEEGGTDTQYF.

This clonotype was detected many times. The CDR3 protein is CASSPARSLYEQYF. CDR3 DNA sequence: TGTGCCAGCAGTCCCGCGCGGAGCCTCTACGAGCAGTACTTC. The chain carries TRBV7-2 and TRBJ2-7, with no clear D. V was pared by 6 bases and J by 3 bases, with 15 bases between. Germline V lookup: CDR1 SGHTA, CDR2 FQGNSA. This CDR3 region has 14 residues.

This clonotype was seen many times. The chain employs TRBV18 and TRBJ2-3; 9 bases map to TRBD1. CDR3 length: 16 amino acids. J lost 1 base, V lost 6 bases, and 8 bases had no gene match. From germline, CDR1 is KGHSH and CDR2 LQKENI. CDR3 region: CASSPPTGGGTDTQYF. The CDR3 coding sequence is TGTGCCAGCTCGCCCCCGACAGGGGGAGGCACAGATACGCAGTATTTT.